The table lists the clone carrying this TCR beta chain with many counts. The CDR3 is 14 amino acids. Trimming took off 5 bases at V and 4 bases at J, with 12 bases between the two ends. In germline, CDR1 is SGHVS, CDR2 FQNEAQ. TCRdb analysed the RT-PCR reads with MiXCR anew, one entry per CDR3 protein. This table has about 680,000 distinct CDR3 sequences, over 12% appearing once. Material: memory CD4+ T cells from blood. This chain connects TRBV7-8 to TRBJ1-3; a possible D gene is TRBD1 (6 bases). The receptor comes from a female donor in good health, serving as a healthy control. CDR3 region: CASSLSGQGNTIYF. The CDR3, as DNA: TGTGCCAGCAGCCTAAGCGGACAGGGAAACACCATATATTTT.